This TCR beta chain is drawn from a study of blood T cell repertoires in COVID-19. Sequenced by immunoSEQ multiplex PCR; TCRdb stores in-frame clones only, minus some. The sample comprises some 150,000 clones, around 83% of which are singletons, and about 0.95% rests with the top ten. The CDR3 contains 15 residues. Germline loops: CDR1 SEHNR, CDR2 FQNEAQ (reference sequence). V was cut by 4 bases and J by 5 bases, with 17 bases left in between. The clonotype originates from a middle-aged man with acute or convalescent COVID-19. The chain employs TRBV7-9 and TRBJ1-1, with D unresolved. Material: peripheral blood. CDR3 in DNA: TGTGCCAGCAGCTCCATCGGGGAGGAGGAAACTGAAGCTTTCTTT. Translating it yields CASSSIGEEETEAFF.